This TCR beta chain was retrieved from a study of liver allograft versus peripheral blood T cells. Looking at the study overall: Recipients' peripheral blood T cell receptor repertoires were compared with those in transplanted livers.

Regarding the study as a whole: There were reportedly differences between T cell receptor repertoires inside liver allografts and those in peripheral blood.

The CDR3 is 13 residues long. The germline gives CDR1 ENHRY, CDR2 SYGVKD. Germline trimming cut 7 bases from V and 3 bases from J; bases unmatched to any gene: 2. MiXCR, applied by TCRdb to the reads, yields one record per CDR3 protein. The sample lists more than 8,500 distinct CDR3 sequences; roughly a quarter were seen once. In its sample, this clonotype is medium-sized (0.01 to 0.1%). Its antigen is not identified. The chain is built from TRBV10-3 and TRBJ2-2; TRBD1 agrees at 7 bases. This clonotype was sampled from a human patient who had a liver transplant. The T cells may come from the graft donor. The CDR3: CAITGTDTGELFF. DNA of the CDR3: TGTGCCATCACCGGGACAGACACCGGGGAGCTGTTTTTT.